The table lists the clone carrying this T cell receptor (beta chain) with a few counts. All donors came from Russia, were Caucasian and healthy, and spanned ages about 6 to 100. Extraction of total RNA produced a minimum of 6 micrograms from each sample. These data are taken from a study of blood T cells in healthy people across ages. Study-wide background: Roughly one uniquely barcoded beta molecule per two T cells was captured.

PCR was performed a second time for roughly 7 to 11 cycles using a sample-barcoded 5' primer and a J-beta primer mix. Samples each returned at least 3 million CDR3-containing paired-end reads. TCRdb processed the 5' RACE reads anew with MiXCR; each CDR3 protein has one entry. The data hold about 1.1 million distinct CDR3 sequences, with roughly two fifths observed a single time. The germline CDR1 and CDR2 sequences are LGHNA and YNFKEQ. Trimming shortened V by 1 base and J by 4 bases, and 11 bases separated the two germline ends. The CDR3 has 15 amino acids. The chain links TRBV4-2 to TRBJ2-1; D gene uncertain. The sequenced material came from blood. The sequence was obtained from a young man in good health. The chain's CDR3 is CASSQGVPRYNEQFF. CDR3 in DNA: TGTGCCAGCAGCCAAGGGGTTCCTAGGTACAATGAGCAGTTCTTC.